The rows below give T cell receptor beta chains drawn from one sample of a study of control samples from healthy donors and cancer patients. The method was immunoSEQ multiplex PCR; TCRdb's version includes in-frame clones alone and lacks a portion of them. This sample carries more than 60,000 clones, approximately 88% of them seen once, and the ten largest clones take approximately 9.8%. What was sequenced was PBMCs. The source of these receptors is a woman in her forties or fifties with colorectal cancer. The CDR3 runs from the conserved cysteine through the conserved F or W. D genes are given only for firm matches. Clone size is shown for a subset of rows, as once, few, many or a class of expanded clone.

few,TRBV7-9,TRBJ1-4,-,CASSAQGNREKLFF,TGTGCCAGCAGTGCGCAGGGGAACCGGGAAAAACTGTTTTTT
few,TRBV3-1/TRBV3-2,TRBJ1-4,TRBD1,CASSLGTGAKVGKLFF,TGTGCCAGCAGCTTGGGGACAGGGGCCAAGGTTGGAAAACTGTTTTTT
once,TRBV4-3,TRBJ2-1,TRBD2,CASSQLTGLAGGYNEQFF,TGCGCCAGCAGCCAACTAACGGGACTAGCGGGGGGGTACAATGAGCAGTTCTTC
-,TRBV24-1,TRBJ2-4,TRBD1,CATSDPRTGRNIQYF,TGTGCCACCAGTGATCCACGGACAGGGAGAAACATTCAGTACTTC
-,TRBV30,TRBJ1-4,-,CAWSLFGYEKLFF,TGTGCCTGGTCCCTTTTTGGTTATGAAAAACTGTTTTTT
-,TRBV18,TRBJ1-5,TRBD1,CASSPNSTGYLPQHF,TGTGCCAGCTCACCGAATTCGACAGGGTATTTGCCCCAGCATTTT
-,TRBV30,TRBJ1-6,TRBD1,CAWTTGVNSPLHF,TGTGCCTGGACGACAGGGGTTAATTCACCCCTCCACTTT
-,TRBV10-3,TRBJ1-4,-,CAISSPPGSGNEKLFF,TGTGCCATCAGCTCTCCTCCTGGTAGTGGGAATGAAAAACTGTTTTTT
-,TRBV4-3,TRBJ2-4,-,CASSQEGRTLAKNIQYF,TGCGCCAGCAGCCAAGAGGGACGGACGTTAGCCAAAAACATTCAGTACTTC
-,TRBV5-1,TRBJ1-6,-,CASSLKAAGYNSPLHF,TGCGCCAGCAGCTTGAAGGCGGCAGGATATAATTCACCCCTCCACTTT
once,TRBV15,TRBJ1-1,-,CATSRDRRGGEAFF,TGTGCCACCAGCAGAGATCGGAGGGGTGGTGAAGCTTTCTTT
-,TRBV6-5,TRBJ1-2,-,CASGGRDGYTF,TGTGCCAGCGGGGGTCGGGATGGCTACACCTTC
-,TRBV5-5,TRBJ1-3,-,CASSLGTVAGNTIYF,TGTGCCAGCAGCTTGGGGACAGTGGCGGGAAACACCATATATTTT
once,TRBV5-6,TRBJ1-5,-,CASSLSGVLSQPQHF,TGTGCCAGCAGCTTGTCAGGGGTTCTGAGTCAGCCCCAGCATTTT
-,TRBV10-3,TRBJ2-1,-,CAISLRDDSYNEQFF,TGTGCCATCAGCCTCCGGGACGACTCCTACAATGAGCAGTTCTTC
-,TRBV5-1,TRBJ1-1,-,CASSQSARDTEAFF,TGCGCCAGCAGCCAATCGGCCCGAGACACTGAAGCTTTCTTT
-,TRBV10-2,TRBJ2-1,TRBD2,CASSVLAGTNEQFF,TGCGCCAGCAGTGTCCTAGCGGGGACCAATGAGCAGTTCTTC
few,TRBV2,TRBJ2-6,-,CARQGGAGANVLTF,TGTGCCAGACAGGGCGGGGCTGGGGCCAACGTCCTGACTTTC
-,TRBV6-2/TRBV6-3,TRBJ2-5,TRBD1,CASNPRQGAEETQYF,TGTGCCAGCAACCCCCGACAGGGGGCAGAAGAGACCCAGTACTTC
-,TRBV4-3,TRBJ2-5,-,CASSLRGQGRETQYF,TGCGCCAGCAGCCTCAGGGGCCAGGGAAGGGAGACCCAGTACTTC
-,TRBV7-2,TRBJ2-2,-,CASSSGLRVGTGELFF,TGTGCCAGCAGCTCGGGTTTGAGAGTTGGAACCGGGGAGCTGTTTTTT
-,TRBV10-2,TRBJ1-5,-,CASSEVPYQPQHF,TGCGCCAGCAGTGAGGTCCCGTATCAGCCCCAGCATTTT
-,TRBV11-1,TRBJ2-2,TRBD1,CASSSGTGGVGELFF,TGTGCCAGCAGCTCCGGGACAGGGGGGGTCGGGGAGCTGTTTTTT
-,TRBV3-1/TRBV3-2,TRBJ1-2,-,CASSQEAYGYTF,TGTGCCAGCAGCCAGGAAGCCTATGGCTACACCTTC
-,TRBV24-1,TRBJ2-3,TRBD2,CATSAGSGGKVDTQYF,TGTGCCACCAGCGCAGGTAGCGGGGGGAAGGTAGATACGCAGTATTTT
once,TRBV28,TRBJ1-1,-,CASSLFSQTRGPSTEAFF,TGTGCCAGCAGTTTATTTAGTCAGACCAGGGGCCCATCCACTGAAGCTTTCTTT
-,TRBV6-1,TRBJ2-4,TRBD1,CASRGTGVRLAKNIQYF,TGTGCCAGCCGTGGGACAGGGGTAAGACTAGCCAAAAACATTCAGTACTTC
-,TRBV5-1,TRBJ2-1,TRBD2,CASSPSVGGNEQFF,TGCGCCAGCAGCCCAAGTGTGGGGGGGAATGAGCAGTTCTTC
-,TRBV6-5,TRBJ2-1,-,CASKGGGPYNEQFF,TGTGCCAGCAAGGGGGGGGGTCCCTACAATGAGCAGTTCTTC
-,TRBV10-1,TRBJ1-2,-,CASSEDAGESYGYTF,TGCGCCAGCAGTGAAGATGCAGGGGAGTCTTATGGCTACACCTTC
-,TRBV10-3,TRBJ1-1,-,CAITSQGYTEAFF,TGTGCCATCACATCTCAGGGTTACACTGAAGCTTTCTTT
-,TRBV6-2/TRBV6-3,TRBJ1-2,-,CASSLDLTRGYTF,TGTGCCAGCAGCCTGGACTTAACCAGGGGCTACACCTTC
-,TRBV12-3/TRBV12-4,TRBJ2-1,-,CASSLGEVDEQFF,TGTGCCAGCAGTTTGGGGGAAGTAGATGAGCAGTTCTTC
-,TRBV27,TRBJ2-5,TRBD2,CASSLSSGGAQETQYF,TGTGCCAGCAGTTTATCTAGCGGGGGGGCGCAAGAGACCCAGTACTTC
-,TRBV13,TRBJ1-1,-,CASSSGQRNTEAFF,TGTGCCAGCAGCTCCGGACAGAGGAACACTGAAGCTTTCTTT
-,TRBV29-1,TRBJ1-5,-,CSVALGRDQPQHF,TGCAGCGTCGCACTTGGACGGGATCAGCCCCAGCATTTT
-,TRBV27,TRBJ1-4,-,CASARSTTNEKLFF,TGTGCCAGCGCCCGGAGTACAACTAATGAAAAACTGTTTTTT
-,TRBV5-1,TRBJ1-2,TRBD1,CASSLAGTGPFGGYTF,TGCGCCAGCAGCTTGGCTGGGACAGGGCCCTTTGGTGGCTACACCTTC
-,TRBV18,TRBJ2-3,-,CASSPPSSTDTQYF,TGTGCCAGCTCACCCCCATCGAGTACAGATACGCAGTATTTT
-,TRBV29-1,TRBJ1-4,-,CSVEVGSTNEKLFF,TGCAGCGTTGAAGTAGGGTCTACTAATGAAAAACTGTTTTTT
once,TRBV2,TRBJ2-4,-,CASSSENIQYF,TGTGCCAGCAGTAGTGAAAACATTCAGTACTTC
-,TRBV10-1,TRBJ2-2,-,CASSEQGLGTGELFF,TGCGCCAGCAGTGAACAGGGATTGGGCACCGGGGAGCTGTTTTTT
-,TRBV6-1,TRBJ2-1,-,CASSEVYSEQFF,TGTGCCAGCAGTGAAGTGTATAGCGAGCAGTTCTTC
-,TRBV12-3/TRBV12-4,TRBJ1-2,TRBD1,CASSRQGRTGYTF,TGTGCCAGCAGTCGACAGGGAAGAACGGGCTACACCTTC
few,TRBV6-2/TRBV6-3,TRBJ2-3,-,CASSAFDRTDTQYF,TGTGCCAGCAGTGCATTTGACCGTACAGATACGCAGTATTTT
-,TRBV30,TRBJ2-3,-,CAWSSGDTQYF,TGTGCCTGGAGTAGCGGAGATACGCAGTATTTT
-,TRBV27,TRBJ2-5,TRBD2,CASSMGLAGKETQYF,TGTGCCAGCAGTATGGGACTAGCGGGGAAAGAGACCCAGTACTTC
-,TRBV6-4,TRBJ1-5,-,CASSDSPGNQPQHF,TGTGCCAGCAGTGACTCCCCCGGCAATCAGCCCCAGCATTTT
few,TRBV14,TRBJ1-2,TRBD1,CASSLRLGTGENYGYTF,TGTGCCAGCAGCCTCCGGTTGGGGACAGGGGAAAACTATGGCTACACCTTC
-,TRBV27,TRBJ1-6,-,CASSLRGSAGNSPLHF,TGTGCCAGCAGTTTAAGGGGTTCGGCGGGGAATTCACCCCTCCACTTT
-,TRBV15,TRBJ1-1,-,CATSGRGNTEAFF,TGTGCCACCAGCGGCAGGGGGAACACTGAAGCTTTCTTT